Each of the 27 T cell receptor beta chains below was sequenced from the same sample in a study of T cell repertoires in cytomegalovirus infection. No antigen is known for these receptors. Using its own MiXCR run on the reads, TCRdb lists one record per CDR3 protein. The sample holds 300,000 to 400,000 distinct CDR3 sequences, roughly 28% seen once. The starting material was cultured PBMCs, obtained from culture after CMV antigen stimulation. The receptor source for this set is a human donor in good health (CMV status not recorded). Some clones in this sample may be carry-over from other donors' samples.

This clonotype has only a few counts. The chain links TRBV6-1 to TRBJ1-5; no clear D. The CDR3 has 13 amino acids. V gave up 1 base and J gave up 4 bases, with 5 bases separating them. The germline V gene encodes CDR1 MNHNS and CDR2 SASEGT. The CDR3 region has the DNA TGTGCCAGCAGTGAAGTCCCGAATCAGCCCCAGCATTTT. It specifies CASSEVPNQPQHF.

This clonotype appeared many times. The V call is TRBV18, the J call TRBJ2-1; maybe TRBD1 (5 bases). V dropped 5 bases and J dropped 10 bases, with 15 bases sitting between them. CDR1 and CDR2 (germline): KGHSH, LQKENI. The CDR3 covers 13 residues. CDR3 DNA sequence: TGTGCCAGCTCATCAACCCAAGGGGTCGAGCAGTTCTTC. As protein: CASSSTQGVEQFF.

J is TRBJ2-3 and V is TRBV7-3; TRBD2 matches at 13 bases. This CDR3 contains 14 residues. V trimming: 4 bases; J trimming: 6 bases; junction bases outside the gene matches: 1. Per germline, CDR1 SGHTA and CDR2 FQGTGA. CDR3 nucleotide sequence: TGTGCCAGCAGCTGGGGACTAGCGGGGGATACGCAGTATTTT. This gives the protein CASSWGLAGDTQYF. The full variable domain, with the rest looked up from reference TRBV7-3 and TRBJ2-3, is GAGVSQTPSNKVTEKGKYVELRCDPISGHTALYWYRQSLGQGPEFLIYFQGTGAADDSGLPNDRFFAVRPEGSVSTLKIQRTERGDSAVYLCASSWGLAGDTQYFGPGTRLTVL.

CDR3 amino acids: CASSPTASSGANVLTF. The CDR3 DNA follows: TGTGCCAGCTCCCCGACAGCCAGCTCTGGGGCCAACGTCCTGACTTTC. The chain is built from TRBV18 and TRBJ2-6; D perhaps matches TRBD1 (5 bases). Germline V gene lookup returns CDR1 KGHSH and CDR2 LQKENI. The CDR3 covers 16 residues. Trimming left V 6 bases short and J 0 bases short, with 12 bases between. The complete variable domain, with remaining parts taken from reference TRBV18 and TRBJ2-6, reads NAGVMQNPRHLVRRRGQEARLRCSPMKGHSHVYWYRQLPEEGLKFMVYLQKENIIDESGMPKERFSAEFPKEGPSILRIQQVVRGDSAAYFCASSPTASSGANVLTFGAGSRLTVL.

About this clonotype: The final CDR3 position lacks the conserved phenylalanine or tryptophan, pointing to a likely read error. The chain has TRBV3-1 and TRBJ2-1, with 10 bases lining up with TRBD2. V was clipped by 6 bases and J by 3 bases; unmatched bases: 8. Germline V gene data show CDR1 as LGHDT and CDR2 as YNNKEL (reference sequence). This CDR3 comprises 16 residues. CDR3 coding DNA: TGTGCCAGCAGTCGGGAGCTAGCGGGAGTCTACAATGAGCAGTTCCTC. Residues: CASSRELAGVYNEQFL.

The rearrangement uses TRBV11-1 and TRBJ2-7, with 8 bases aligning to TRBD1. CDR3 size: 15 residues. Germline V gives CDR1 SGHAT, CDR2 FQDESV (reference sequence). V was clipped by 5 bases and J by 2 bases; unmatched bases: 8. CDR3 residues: CASSPEGRGPYEQYF. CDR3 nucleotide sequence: TGTGCCAGCAGCCCCGAGGGCAGGGGGCCCTACGAGCAGTACTTC.

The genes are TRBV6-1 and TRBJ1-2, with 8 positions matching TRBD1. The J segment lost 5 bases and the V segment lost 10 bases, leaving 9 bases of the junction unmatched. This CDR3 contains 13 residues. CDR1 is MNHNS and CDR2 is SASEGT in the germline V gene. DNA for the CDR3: TGTGCCATCAACACAGGGGGGGGTTATGGCTACACCTTC. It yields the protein CAINTGGGYGYTF.

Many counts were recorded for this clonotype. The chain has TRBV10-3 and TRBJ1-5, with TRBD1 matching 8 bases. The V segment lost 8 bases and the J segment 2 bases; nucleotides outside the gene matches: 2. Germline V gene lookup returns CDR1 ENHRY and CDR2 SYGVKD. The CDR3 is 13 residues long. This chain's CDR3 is CAIGQGGNQPQHF. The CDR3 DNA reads TGTGCCATCGGACAGGGCGGCAATCAGCCCCAGCATTTT.

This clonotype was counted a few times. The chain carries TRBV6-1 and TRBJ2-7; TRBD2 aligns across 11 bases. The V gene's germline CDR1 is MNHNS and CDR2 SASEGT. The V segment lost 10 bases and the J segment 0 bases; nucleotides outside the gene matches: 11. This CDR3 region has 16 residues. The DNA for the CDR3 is TGTGCCACCTCGAGAGGGCTAGCGGGAGGCTCCTACGAGCAGTACTTC. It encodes CATSRGLAGGSYEQYF.

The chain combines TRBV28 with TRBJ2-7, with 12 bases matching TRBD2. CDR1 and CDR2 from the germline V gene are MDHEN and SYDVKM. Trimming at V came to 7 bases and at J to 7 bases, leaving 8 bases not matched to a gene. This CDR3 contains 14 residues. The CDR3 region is CASILAGGVSEQYF. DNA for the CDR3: TGTGCCAGCATACTAGCGGGAGGAGTCTCGGAGCAGTACTTC.

The CDR3 protein is CASSEQGSRFRQPQHF. Here the CDR3 DNA reads TGTGCCAGCAGTGAACAGGGTAGCAGATTTAGGCAGCCCCAGCATTTT. The V and J genes are TRBV2 and TRBJ1-5; D is perhaps TRBD1 (5 bases). Per the germline V gene, CDR1 is SNHLY and CDR2 is FYNNEI. Between the trimmed V and J ends, which lost 2 bases and 7 bases, there was a span of 18 bases. The CDR3 runs to 16 residues.

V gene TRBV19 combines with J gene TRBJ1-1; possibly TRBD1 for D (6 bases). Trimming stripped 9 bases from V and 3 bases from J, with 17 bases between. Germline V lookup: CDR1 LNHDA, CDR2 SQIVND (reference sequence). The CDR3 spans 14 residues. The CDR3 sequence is CASIYRAGYTEAFF. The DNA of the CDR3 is TGTGCCAGCATTTACAGGGCTGGGTACACTGAAGCTTTCTTT.

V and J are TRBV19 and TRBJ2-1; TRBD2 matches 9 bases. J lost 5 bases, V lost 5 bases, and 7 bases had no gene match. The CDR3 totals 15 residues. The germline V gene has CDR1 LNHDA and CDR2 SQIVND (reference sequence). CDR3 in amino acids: CASSDATSGNNEQFF. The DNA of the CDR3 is TGTGCCAGTAGTGATGCGACTAGCGGCAACAATGAGCAGTTCTTC.

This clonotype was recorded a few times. CDR3 sequence: CASTPGFSGNTIYF. The CDR3 region has the DNA TGTGCCAGTACCCCGGGCTTCTCTGGAAACACCATATATTTT. The genes are TRBV19 and TRBJ1-3; D is uncertain. Germline loops: CDR1 LNHDA, CDR2 SQIVND (reference sequence). The germline V and J ends were trimmed by 7 bases and 0 bases, with 10 bases remaining between them. The CDR3 length is 14 residues. Complete variable domain (other parts from reference TRBV19 and TRBJ1-3): DGGITQSPKYLFRKEGQNVTLSCEQNLNHDAMYWYRQDPGQGLRLIYYSQIVNDFQKGDIAEGYSVSREKKESFPLTVTSAQKNPTAFYLCASTPGFSGNTIYFGEGSWLTVV.

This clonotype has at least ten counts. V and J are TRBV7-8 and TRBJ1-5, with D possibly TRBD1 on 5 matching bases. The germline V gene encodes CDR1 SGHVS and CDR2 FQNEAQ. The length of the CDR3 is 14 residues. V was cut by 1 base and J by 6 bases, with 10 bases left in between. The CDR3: CASSLVRGTQPQHF. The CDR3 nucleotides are TGTGCCAGCAGCTTAGTTCGGGGCACTCAGCCCCAGCATTTT.

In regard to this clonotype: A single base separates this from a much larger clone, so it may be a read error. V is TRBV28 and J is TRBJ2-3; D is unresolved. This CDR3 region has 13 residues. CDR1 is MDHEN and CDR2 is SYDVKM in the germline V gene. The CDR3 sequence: CASSLFSIDTQYF. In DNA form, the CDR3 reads TGTGCCAGCAGTTTATTCAGCATAGATACGCAGTATTTT.

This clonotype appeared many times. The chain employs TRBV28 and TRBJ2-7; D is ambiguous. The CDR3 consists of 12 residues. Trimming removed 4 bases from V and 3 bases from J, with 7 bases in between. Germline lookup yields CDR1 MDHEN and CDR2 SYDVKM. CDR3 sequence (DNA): TGTGCCAGCAGTTCTGGTTTCTACGAGCAGTACTTC. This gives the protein CASSSGFYEQYF.

The CDR3 region has the DNA TGTGCCACCAGCAGAGAATATCAGGACAGCTATGGCTACACCTTC. Translation: CATSREYQDSYGYTF. The rearrangement links TRBV15 to TRBJ1-2; D perhaps matches TRBD1 (6 bases). V was shortened by 0 bases and J by 4 bases, with 12 bases between the two germline ends. The CDR3 has 15 amino acids. CDR1 is LNHNV and CDR2 is YYDKDF in the germline V gene (reference sequence).

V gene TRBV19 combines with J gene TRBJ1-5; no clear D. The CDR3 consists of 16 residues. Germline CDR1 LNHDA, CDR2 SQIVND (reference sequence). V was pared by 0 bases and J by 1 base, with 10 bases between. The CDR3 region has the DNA TGTGCCAGTAGTATAGATAACAGTGTAAGCAATCAGCCCCAGCATTTT. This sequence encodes CASSIDNSVSNQPQHF.

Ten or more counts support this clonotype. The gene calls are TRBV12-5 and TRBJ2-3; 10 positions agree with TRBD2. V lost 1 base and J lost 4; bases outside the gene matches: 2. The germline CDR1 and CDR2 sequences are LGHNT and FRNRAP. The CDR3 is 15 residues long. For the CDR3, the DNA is TGTGCTAGTGGTTTGGGACTAGCGGGCGCAGATACGCAGTATTTT. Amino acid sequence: CASGLGLAGADTQYF.

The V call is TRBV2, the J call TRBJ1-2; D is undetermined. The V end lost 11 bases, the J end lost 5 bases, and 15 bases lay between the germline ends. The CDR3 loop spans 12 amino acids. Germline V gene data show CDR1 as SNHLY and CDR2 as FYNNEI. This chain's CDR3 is CAPRKEEYGYTF. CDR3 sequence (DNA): TGTGCCCCCCGGAAGGAGGAATATGGCTACACCTTC.

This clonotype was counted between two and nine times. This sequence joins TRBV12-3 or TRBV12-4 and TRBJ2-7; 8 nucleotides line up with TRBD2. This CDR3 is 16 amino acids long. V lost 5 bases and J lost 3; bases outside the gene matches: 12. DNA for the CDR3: TGTGCCAGCAGTCCCCTAAGCGGGAGCAACGGCTACGAGCAGTACTTC. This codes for CASSPLSGSNGYEQYF.

The CDR3 spells CASSIDLQPYSNQPQHF. Written as DNA, the CDR3 is TGTGCCAGTAGTATAGATCTACAGCCCTATAGCAATCAGCCCCAGCATTTT. The rearrangement joins TRBV19 to TRBJ1-5; D is uncertain. V lost 0 bases and J lost 0, with 12 bases in between. The CDR3 has 17 amino acids. From germline, CDR1 is LNHDA and CDR2 SQIVND (reference sequence).

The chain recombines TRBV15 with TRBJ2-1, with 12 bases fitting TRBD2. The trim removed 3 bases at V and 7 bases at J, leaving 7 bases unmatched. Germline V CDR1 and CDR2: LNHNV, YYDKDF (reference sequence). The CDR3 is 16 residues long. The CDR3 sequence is CATSSPTSGGWNEQFF. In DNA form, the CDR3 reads TGTGCCACCAGCAGTCCCACTAGCGGGGGGTGGAATGAGCAGTTCTTC.

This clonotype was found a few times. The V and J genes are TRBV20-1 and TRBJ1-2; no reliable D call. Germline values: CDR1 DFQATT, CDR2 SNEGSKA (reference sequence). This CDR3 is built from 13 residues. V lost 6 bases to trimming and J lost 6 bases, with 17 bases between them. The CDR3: CSAHPRVFNGYTF. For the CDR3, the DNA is TGCAGTGCCCACCCCCGGGTCTTCAATGGCTACACCTTC.

In DNA form, the CDR3 reads TGTGCCAGCAGTAGAGGGTGGGAGAACACTGAAGCTTTCTTT. Its protein is CASSRGWENTEAFF. This sequence joins TRBV11-2 and TRBJ1-1; D uncertain. CDR1 SGHAT and CDR2 FQNNGV come from the germline V gene. With 6 bases removed from V and 1 base from J, the gap between germline ends came to 12 bases. The CDR3 runs 14 residues.

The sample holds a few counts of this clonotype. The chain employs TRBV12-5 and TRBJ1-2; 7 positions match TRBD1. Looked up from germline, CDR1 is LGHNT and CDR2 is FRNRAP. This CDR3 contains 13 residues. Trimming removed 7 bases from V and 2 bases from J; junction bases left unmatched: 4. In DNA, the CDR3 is TGTGCTAGTGTCCGGGACAGAAACTATGGCTACACCTTC. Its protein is CASVRDRNYGYTF.